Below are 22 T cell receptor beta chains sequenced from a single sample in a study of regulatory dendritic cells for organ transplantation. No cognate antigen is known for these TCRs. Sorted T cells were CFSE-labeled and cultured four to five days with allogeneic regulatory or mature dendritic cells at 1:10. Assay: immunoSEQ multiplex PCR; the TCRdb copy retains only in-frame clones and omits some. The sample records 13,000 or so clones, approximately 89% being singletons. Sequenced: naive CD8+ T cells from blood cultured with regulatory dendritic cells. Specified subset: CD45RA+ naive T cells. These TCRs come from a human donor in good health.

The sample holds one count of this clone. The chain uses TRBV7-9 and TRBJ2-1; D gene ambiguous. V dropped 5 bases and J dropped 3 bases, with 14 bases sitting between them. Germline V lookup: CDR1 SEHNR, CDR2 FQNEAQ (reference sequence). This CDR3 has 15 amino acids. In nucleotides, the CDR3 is TGTGCCAGCAGCCCAACCTCGACCAGCTACAATGAGCAGTTCTTC. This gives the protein CASSPTSTSYNEQFF.

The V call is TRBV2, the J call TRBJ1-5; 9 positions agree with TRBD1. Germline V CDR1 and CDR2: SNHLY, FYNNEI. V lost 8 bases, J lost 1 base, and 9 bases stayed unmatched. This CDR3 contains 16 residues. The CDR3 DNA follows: TGTGCCAGCCCGGGACAGGGTGATTCGAGCAATCAGCCCCAGCATTTT. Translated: CASPGQGDSSNQPQHF. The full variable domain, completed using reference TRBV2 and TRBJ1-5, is EPEVTQTPSHQVTQMGQEVILRCVPISNHLYFYWYRQILGQKVEFLVSFYNNEISEKSEIFDDQFSVERPDGSNFTLKIRSTKLEDSAMYFCASPGQGDSSNQPQHFGDGTRLSIL.

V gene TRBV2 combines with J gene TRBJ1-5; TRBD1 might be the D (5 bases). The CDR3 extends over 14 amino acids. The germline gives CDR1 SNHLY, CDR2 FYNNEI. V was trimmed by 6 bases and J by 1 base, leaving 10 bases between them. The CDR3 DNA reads TGTGCCAGCAGGGACCGGGACAGCAATCAGCCCCAGCATTTT. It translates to CASRDRDSNQPQHF. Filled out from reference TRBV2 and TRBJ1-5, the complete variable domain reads EPEVTQTPSHQVTQMGQEVILRCVPISNHLYFYWYRQILGQKVEFLVSFYNNEISEKSEIFDDQFSVERPDGSNFTLKIRSTKLEDSAMYFCASRDRDSNQPQHFGDGTRLSIL.

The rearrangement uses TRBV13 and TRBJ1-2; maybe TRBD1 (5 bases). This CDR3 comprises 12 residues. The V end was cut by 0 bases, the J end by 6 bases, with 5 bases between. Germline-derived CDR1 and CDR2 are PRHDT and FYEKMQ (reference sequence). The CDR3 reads CASSLGGHGYTF. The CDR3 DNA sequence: TGTGCCAGCAGCTTAGGGGGACATGGCTACACCTTC.

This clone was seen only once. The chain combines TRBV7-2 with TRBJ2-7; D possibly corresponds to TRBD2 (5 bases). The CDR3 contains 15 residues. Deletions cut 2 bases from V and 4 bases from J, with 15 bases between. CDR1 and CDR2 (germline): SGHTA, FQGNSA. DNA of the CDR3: TGTGCCAGCAGCTTAATCGCGGGTTTGAATTACGAGCAGTACTTC. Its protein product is CASSLIAGLNYEQYF.

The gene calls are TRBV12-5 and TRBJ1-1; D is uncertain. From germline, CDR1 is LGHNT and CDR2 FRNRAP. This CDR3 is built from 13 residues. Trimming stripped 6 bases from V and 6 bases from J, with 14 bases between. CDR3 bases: TGTGCTAGTGGCCCTGGGGTACGGGCTGAAGCTTTCTTT. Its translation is CASGPGVRAEAFF.

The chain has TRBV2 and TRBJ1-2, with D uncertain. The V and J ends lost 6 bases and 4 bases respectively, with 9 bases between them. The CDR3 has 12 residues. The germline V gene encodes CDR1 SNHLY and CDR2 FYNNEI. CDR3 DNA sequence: TGTGCCAGCAGAGACGGCATCTATGGCTACACCTTC. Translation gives CASRDGIYGYTF.

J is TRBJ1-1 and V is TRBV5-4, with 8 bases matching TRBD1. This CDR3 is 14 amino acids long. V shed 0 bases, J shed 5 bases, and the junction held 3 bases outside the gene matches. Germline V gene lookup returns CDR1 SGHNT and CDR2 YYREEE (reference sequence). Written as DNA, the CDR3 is TGTGCCAGCAGCTTGGACAGGGGGTGGACTGAAGCTTTCTTT. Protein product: CASSLDRGWTEAFF. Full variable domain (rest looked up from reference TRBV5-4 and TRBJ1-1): ETGVTQSPTHLIKTRGQQVTLRCSSQSGHNTVSWYQQALGQGPQFIFQYYREEENGRGNFPPRFSGLQFPNYSSELNVNALELDDSALYLCASSLDRGWTEAFFGQGTRLTVV.

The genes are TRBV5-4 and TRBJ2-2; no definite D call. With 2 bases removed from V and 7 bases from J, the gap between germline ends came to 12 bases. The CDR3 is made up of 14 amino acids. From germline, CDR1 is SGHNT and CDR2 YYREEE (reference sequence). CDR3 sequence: CASSFGSGGGELFF. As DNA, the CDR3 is TGTGCCAGCAGCTTTGGGTCGGGCGGCGGGGAGCTGTTTTTT.

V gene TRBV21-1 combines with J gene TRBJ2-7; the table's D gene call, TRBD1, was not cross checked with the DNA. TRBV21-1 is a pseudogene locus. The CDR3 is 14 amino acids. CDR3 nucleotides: TGTGCCAGCAGCAAAGGACAGGGGGCCCACGAGCAGTACTTC. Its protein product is CASSKGQGAHEQYF.

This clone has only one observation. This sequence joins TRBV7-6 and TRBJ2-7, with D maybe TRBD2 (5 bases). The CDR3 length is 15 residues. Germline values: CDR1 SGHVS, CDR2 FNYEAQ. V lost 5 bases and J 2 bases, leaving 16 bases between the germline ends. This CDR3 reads CASSPVVGSAYEQYF. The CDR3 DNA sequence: TGTGCCAGCAGCCCGGTGGTGGGGAGCGCCTACGAGCAGTACTTC.

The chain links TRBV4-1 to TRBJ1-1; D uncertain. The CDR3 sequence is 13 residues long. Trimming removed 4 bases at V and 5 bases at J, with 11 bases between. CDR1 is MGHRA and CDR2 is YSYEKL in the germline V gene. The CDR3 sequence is CASSLDGETEAFF. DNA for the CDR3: TGCGCCAGCAGCCTTGATGGGGAAACTGAAGCTTTCTTT.

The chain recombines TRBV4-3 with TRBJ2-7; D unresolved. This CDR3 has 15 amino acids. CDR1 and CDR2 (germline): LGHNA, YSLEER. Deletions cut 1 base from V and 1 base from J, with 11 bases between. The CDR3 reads CASSQGTAGSYEQYF. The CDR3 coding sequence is TGCGCCAGCAGCCAAGGTACAGCTGGTTCCTACGAGCAGTACTTC.

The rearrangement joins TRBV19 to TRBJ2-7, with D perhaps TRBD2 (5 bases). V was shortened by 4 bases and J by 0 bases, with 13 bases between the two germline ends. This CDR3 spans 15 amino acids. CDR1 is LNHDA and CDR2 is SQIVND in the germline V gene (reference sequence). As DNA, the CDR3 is TGTGCCAGTAGTAAGTCAGGAGGCAACTCCTACGAGCAGTACTTC. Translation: CASSKSGGNSYEQYF. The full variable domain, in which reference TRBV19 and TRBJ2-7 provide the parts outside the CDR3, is DGGITQSPKYLFRKEGQNVTLSCEQNLNHDAMYWYRQDPGQGLRLIYYSQIVNDFQKGDIAEGYSVSREKKESFPLTVTSAQKNPTAFYLCASSKSGGNSYEQYFGPGTRLTVT.

The CDR3 sequence: CASSVVMDGWQYF. CDR3 bases: TGCGCCAGCAGTGTGGTCATGGACGGATGGCAGTACTTC. The chain combines TRBV10-1 with TRBJ2-7; D remains ambiguous. From germline, CDR1 is WNHNN and CDR2 SYGVQD (reference sequence). V gave up 4 bases and J gave up 9 bases, with 16 bases separating them. This CDR3 comprises 13 residues.

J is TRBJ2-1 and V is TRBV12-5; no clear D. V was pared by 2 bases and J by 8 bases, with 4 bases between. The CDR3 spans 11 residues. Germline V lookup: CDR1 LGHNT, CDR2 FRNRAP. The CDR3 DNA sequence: TGTGCTAGTGGTTTGAACCATGAGCAGTTCTTC. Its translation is CASGLNHEQFF.

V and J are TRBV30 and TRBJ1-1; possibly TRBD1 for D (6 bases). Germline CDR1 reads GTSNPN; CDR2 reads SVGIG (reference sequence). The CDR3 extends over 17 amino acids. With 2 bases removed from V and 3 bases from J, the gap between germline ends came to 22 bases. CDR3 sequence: CAWSPWRDNGIDTEAFF. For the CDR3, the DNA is TGTGCCTGGAGTCCCTGGAGGGACAATGGAATCGACACTGAAGCTTTCTTT.

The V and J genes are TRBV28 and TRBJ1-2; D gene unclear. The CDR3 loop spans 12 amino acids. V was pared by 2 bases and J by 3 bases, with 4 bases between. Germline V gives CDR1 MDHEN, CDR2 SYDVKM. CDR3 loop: CASSLGDYGYTF. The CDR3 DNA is TGTGCCAGCAGTTTAGGGGACTATGGCTACACCTTC.

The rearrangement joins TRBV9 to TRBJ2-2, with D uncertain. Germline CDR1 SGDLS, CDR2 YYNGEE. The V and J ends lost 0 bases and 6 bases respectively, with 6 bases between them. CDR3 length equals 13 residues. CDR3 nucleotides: TGTGCCAGCAGCGTAGTCCATCCCGGGGAGCTGTTTTTT. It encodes CASSVVHPGELFF.

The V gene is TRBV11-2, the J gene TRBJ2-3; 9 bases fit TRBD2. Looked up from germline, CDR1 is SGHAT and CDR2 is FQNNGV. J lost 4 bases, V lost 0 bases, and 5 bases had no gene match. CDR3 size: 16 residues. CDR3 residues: CASSLDSGGHPDTQYF. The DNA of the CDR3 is TGTGCCAGCAGCTTAGATAGCGGGGGACATCCAGATACGCAGTATTTT. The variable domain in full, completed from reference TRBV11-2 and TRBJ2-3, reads EAGVAQSPRYKIIEKRQSVAFWCNPISGHATLYWYQQILGQGPKLLIQFQNNGVVDDSQLPKDRFSAERLKGVDSTLKIQPAKLEDSAVYLCASSLDSGGHPDTQYFGPGTRLTVL.

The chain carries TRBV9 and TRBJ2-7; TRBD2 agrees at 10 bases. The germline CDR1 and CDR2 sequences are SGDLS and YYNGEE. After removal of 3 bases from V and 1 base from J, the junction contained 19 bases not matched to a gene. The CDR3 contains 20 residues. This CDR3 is CASSANPVSQSSGSSYEQYF. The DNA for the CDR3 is TGTGCCAGCAGCGCAAATCCAGTTTCTCAGTCTAGCGGGAGTTCCTACGAGCAGTACTTC.

The CDR3 sequence is CSVGGVGGVIEPDTQYF. Here the CDR3 DNA reads TGCAGCGTTGGTGGGGTGGGTGGCGTGATCGAGCCAGATACGCAGTATTTT. V and J are TRBV29-1 and TRBJ2-3; D remains ambiguous. The CDR3 totals 17 residues. The germline gives CDR1 SQVTM, CDR2 ANQGSEA. Trimming cost V 4 bases and J 4 bases, with 24 bases left between them.